This record looks at one T cell receptor beta chain sequence and its context. What it recognizes is unknown. The data derive from a study of T cells after yellow fever vaccination. Study-wide findings and caveats: Abundant clonotypes from the bulk population could have been carried over as contaminants into FACS-sorted repertoires.

TCRdb passed the 5' RACE reads through MiXCR, listing each CDR3 protein once. The repertoire holds around 530,000 distinct CDR3 sequences, about a sixth seen once, with 17% in the top ten. Germline CDR1 reads SGHRS; CDR2 reads YFSETQ. The V gene lost 0 bases and the J gene lost 2 bases, with 12 bases spanning the gap. CDR3 length: 15 amino acids. The TCR originated in a man aged 18 to 35 who received the YFV17D yellow fever vaccine. This chain connects TRBV5-1 to TRBJ2-7; possible D gene TRBD1, 6 bases. Specimen: PBMCs, collected more than 4 days after the first yellow fever vaccination. CDR3 bases: TGCGCCAGCAGCTTGGGGACAGCCTTTACCTACGAGCAGTACTTC. It is translated as CASSLGTAFTYEQYF.